The clone carrying this TCR beta chain appeared a few times. Its matching antigen is unknown. Germline assignment: CDR1 GTSNPN and CDR2 SVGIG (reference sequence). V gave up 2 bases and J gave up 3 bases, with 14 bases separating them. The CDR3 has 15 amino acids. TCRdb ran MiXCR on the reads and lists one entry per CDR3 protein. The sample consists of about 530,000 distinct CDR3 sequences, 26% of them appearing once. The entry originates in a study of T cell repertoires in cytomegalovirus infection. Study-wide results and caveats: HLA-C-restricted TCR beta clonotypes specific for CMV led the ex vivo response. Individuals carrying CMV plus the relevant HLA were identified by cumulative frequency of public TCR beta families.

The chain has TRBV30 and TRBJ1-3; D gene unclear. The sequenced material came from PBMCs. The clonotype was recovered from a human donor in good health (CMV status not recorded). Some clones in this sample may be carry-over from other donors' samples. CDR3 amino acids: CAWSMAPSGGNTIYF. Written as DNA, the CDR3 is TGTGCCTGGAGTATGGCCCCTTCTGGTGGAAACACCATATATTTT.